The present T cell receptor beta chain was sequenced within a study of CD8 T cells in ankylosing spondylitis. This clonotype appeared many times. This CDR3 has 14 amino acids. Trimming removed 6 bases from V and 1 base from J, with 13 bases in between. CDR1 is SQVTM, CDR2 ANQGSEA, per germline. TCRdb re-analysed the 5' RACE reads in MiXCR, keeping a single row per CDR3 protein. This sample carries about 160,000 distinct CDR3 sequences, about 18% of them seen once, and the ten largest clones take over 7.5%. The chain has TRBV29-1 and TRBJ2-4, with D hard to call. Sequenced sample: blood, either unsorted or a sorted T cell fraction (not recorded which). The sequence was collected from a male donor with ankylosing spondylitis or in good health (not recorded which). The CDR3 region has the DNA TGCAGCGTGTACCCTGTGGCCGCCAAAAACATTCAGTACTTC. It yields the protein CSVYPVAAKNIQYF.